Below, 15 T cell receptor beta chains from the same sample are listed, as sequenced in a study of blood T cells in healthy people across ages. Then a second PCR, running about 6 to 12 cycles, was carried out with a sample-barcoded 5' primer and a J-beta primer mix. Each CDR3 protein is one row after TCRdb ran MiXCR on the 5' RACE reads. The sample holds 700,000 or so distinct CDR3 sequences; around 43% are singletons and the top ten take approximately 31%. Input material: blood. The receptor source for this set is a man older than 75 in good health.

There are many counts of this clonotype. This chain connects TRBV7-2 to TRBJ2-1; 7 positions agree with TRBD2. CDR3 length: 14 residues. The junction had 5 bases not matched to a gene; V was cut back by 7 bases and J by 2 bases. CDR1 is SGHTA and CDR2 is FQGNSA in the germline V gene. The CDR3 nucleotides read TGTGCCAGCACCCGGGGGGTGGCCTACAATGAGCAGTTCTTC. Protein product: CASTRGVAYNEQFF. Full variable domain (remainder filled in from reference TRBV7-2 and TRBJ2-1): GAGVSQSPSNKVTEKGKDVELRCDPISGHTALYWYRQSLGQGLEFLIYFQGNSAPDKSGLPSDRFSAERTGGSVSTLTIQRTQQEDSAVYLCASTRGVAYNEQFFGPGTRLTVL.

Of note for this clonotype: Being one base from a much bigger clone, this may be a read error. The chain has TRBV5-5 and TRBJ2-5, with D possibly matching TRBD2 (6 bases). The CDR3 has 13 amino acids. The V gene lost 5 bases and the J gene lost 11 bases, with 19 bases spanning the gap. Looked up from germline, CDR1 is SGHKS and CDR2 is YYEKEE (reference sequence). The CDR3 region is CASRTGLYNEQYF. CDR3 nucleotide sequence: TGTGCCAGCAGAACGGGACTGTACAATGAGCAGTACTTC.

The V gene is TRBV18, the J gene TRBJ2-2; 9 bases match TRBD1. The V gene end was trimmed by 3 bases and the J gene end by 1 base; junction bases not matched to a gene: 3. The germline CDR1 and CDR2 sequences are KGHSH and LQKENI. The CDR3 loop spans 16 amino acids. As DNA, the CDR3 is TGTGCCAGCTCACCCCTGACAGGGGGGAACACCGGGGAGCTGTTTTTT. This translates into CASSPLTGGNTGELFF.

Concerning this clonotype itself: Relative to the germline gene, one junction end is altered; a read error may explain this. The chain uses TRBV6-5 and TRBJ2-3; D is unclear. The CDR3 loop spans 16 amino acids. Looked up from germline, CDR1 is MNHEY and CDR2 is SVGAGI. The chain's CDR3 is CASSYLATIRTDTKYF. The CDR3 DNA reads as TGTGCCAGCAGTTATCTTGCGACAATCCGCACAGATACGAAGTATTTT.

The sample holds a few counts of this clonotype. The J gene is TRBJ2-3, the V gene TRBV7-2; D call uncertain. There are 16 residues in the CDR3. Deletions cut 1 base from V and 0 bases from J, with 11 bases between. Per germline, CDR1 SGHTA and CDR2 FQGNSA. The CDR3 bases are TGTGCCAGCAGCTTAGTTGTCACTGCAAGCACAGATACGCAGTATTTT. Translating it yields CASSLVVTASTDTQYF.

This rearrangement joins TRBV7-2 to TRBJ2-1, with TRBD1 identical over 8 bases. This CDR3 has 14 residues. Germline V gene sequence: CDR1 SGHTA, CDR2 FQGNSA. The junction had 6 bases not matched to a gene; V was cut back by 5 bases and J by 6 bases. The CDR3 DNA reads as TGTGCCAGCAGCACAACAGGGGGATCCAATGAGCAGTTCTTC. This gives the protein CASSTTGGSNEQFF.

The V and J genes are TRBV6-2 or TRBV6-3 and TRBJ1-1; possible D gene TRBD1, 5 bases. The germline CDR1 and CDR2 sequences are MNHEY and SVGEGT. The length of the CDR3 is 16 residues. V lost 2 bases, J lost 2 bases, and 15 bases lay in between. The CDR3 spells CASSYGKGRLNTEAFF. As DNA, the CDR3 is TGTGCCAGCAGTTACGGGAAGGGACGTTTAAACACTGAAGCTTTCTTT.

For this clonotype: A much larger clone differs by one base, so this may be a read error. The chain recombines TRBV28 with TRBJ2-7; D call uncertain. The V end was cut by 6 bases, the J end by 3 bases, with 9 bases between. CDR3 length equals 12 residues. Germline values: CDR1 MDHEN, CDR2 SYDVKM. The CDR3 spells CASSPDGYEQYF. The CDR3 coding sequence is TGTGCCAGCAGCCCGGACGGCTACGAGCAGTACTTC.

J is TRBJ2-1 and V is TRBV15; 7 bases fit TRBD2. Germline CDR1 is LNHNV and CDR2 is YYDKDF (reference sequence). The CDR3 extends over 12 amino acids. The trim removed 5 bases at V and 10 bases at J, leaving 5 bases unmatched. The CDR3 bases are TGTGCCACCAGCCAAGCGGGATTCGAGCAGTTCTTC. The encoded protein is CATSQAGFEQFF.

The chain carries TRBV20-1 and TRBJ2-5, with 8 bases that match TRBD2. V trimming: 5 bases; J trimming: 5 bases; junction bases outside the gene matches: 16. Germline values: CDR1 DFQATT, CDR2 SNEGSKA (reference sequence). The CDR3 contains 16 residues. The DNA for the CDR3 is TGCAGTGCTCAAAAAATAGCGGGGTCGGCTTCGGAGACCCAGTACTTC. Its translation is CSAQKIAGSASETQYF.

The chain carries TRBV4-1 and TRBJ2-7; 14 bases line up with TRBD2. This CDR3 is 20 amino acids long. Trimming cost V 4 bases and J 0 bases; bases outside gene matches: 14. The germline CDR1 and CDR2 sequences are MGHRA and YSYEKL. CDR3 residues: CASSRLGTSGSFDLSYEQYF. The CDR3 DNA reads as TGCGCCAGCAGCCGACTAGGGACTAGCGGGAGTTTTGACCTCTCCTACGAGCAGTACTTC.

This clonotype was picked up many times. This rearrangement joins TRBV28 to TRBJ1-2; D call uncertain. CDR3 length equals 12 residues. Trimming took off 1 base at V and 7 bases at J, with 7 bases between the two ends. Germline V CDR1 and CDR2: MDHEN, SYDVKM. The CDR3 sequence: CASSLSLGGYTF. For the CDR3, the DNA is TGTGCCAGCAGTTTATCGTTAGGTGGCTACACCTTC.

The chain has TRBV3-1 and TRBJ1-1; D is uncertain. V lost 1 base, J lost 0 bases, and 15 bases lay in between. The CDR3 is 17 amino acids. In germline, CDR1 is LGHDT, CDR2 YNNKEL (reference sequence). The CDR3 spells CASSQGAPQVMNTEAFF. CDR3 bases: TGTGCCAGCAGCCAAGGAGCCCCCCAGGTTATGAACACTGAAGCTTTCTTT.

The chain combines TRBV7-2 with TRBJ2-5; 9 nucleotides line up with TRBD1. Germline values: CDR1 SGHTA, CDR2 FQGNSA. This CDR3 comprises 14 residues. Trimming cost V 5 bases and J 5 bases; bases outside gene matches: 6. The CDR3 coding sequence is TGTGCCAGCAGCGCAGGACAGGGGTTGGAGACCCAGTACTTC. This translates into CASSAGQGLETQYF.

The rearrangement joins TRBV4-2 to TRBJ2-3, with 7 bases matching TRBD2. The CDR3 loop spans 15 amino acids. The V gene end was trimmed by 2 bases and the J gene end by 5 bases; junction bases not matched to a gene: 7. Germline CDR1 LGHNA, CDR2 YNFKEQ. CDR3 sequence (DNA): TGTGCCAGCAGCCAAATCCCGGGGGGAAGAGATACGCAGTATTTT. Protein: CASSQIPGGRDTQYF.